One and the same sample provided the 24 T cell receptor beta chains below, sequenced in a study of beta chain features in type 1 diabetes. Since all of the isolated RNA was reverse transcribed, expressed TCRB transcripts were what got sequenced. The table came from immunoSEQ multiplex PCR; TCRdb's copy has only in-frame clones and leaves some out. The sample includes hundreds of thousands of clones, roughly 15% seen only once; the top ten take roughly 0.028%. Sequencing was performed on naive CD4+ T cells from blood. Every receptor here comes from a woman in her 40s in good health.

This chain uses TRBV5-1 with TRBJ2-1; D unclear. V was clipped by 2 bases and J by 4 bases, with 10 bases between them. Looked up from germline, CDR1 is SGHRS and CDR2 is YFSETQ. The CDR3 consists of 14 residues. The CDR3 DNA is TGCGCCAGCAGCTTATCAGACGGGTACAATGAGCAGTTCTTC. Translation gives CASSLSDGYNEQFF.

This clone was seen a few times. The chain is built from TRBV18 and TRBJ2-3, with TRBD2 identical over 9 bases. CDR1 and CDR2 from the germline V gene are KGHSH and LQKENI. This CDR3 is built from 14 residues. J lost 2 bases, V lost 8 bases, and 5 bases had no gene match. CDR3 residues: CASRIAGVTDTQYF. The CDR3 nucleotides are TGTGCCAGCCGCATAGCGGGGGTCACAGATACGCAGTATTTT.

J is TRBJ2-7 and V is TRBV7-9; 7 bases are shared with TRBD1. Trimming removed 4 bases from V and 2 bases from J; junction bases left unmatched: 5. Germline CDR1 is SEHNR and CDR2 is FQNEAQ (reference sequence). CDR3 length: 14 amino acids. The CDR3 here is CASSSLTGTYEQYF. CDR3 bases: TGTGCCAGCAGCTCGCTGACAGGGACCTACGAGCAGTACTTC.

V is TRBV7-9 and J is TRBJ1-1; possible D gene TRBD1, 6 bases. Germline V gene lookup returns CDR1 SEHNR and CDR2 FQNEAQ (reference sequence). CDR3 length: 15 amino acids. V was trimmed by 1 base and J by 0 bases, leaving 9 bases between them. The CDR3 bases are TGTGCCAGCAGCTTAGATGGGGGCATGAACACTGAAGCTTTCTTT. Its protein is CASSLDGGMNTEAFF. Together with reference TRBV7-9 and TRBJ1-1, the CDR3 gives the full variable domain: DTGVSQNPRHKITKRGQNVTFRCDPISEHNRLYWYRQTLGQGPEFLTYFQNEAQLEKSRLLSDRFSAERPKGSFSTLEIQRTEQGDSAMYLCASSLDGGMNTEAFFGQGTRLTVV.

The chain is built from TRBV4-2 and TRBJ1-1; 8 nucleotides agree with TRBD1. The V and J ends lost 4 bases and 4 bases, in that order; junction bases with no gene match: 2. The length of the CDR3 is 13 residues. Germline CDR1 is LGHNA and CDR2 is YNFKEQ. CDR3 in DNA: TGTGCCAGCAGCCCCGGACAGGGCACTGAAGCTTTCTTT. It yields the protein CASSPGQGTEAFF.

The gene calls are TRBV19 and TRBJ1-3; 9 bases are shared with TRBD1. V lost 6 bases and J lost 9; bases outside the gene matches: 9. In germline, CDR1 is LNHDA, CDR2 SQIVND (reference sequence). This CDR3 comprises 14 residues. CDR3 coding DNA: TGTGCCAGTAGCCGGACAGGGGAGAGGGTCACCATATATTTT. Protein product: CASSRTGERVTIYF.

Only a few counts were recorded for this clone. The chain links TRBV9 to TRBJ2-3; D perhaps matches TRBD1 (5 bases). In germline, CDR1 is SGDLS, CDR2 YYNGEE. The CDR3 is 14 residues long. V lost 2 bases and J lost 3, with 10 bases in between. CDR3 sequence: CASSVRPGTDTQYF. The CDR3 DNA reads as TGTGCCAGCAGCGTTCGGCCAGGGACAGATACGCAGTATTTT.

The chain carries TRBV7-9 and TRBJ1-5, with D uncertain. The V gene's germline CDR1 is SEHNR and CDR2 FQNEAQ (reference sequence). V was shortened by 4 bases and J by 4 bases, with 11 bases between the two germline ends. The CDR3 totals 14 residues. CDR3 nucleotides: TGTGCCAGCAGCTCCCACACACCTAATCAGCCCCAGCATTTT. It is translated as CASSSHTPNQPQHF.

This clone was counted only a few times. The V gene is TRBV27, the J gene TRBJ2-5; 7 bases are shared with TRBD2. Germline-derived CDR1 and CDR2 are MNHEY and SMNVEV (reference sequence). J lost 1 base, V lost 5 bases, and 10 bases had no gene match. The CDR3 is 16 residues long. The CDR3 DNA sequence: TGTGCCAGCAGTCCTCGTCTAGCGGAGTCCCAAGAGACCCAGTACTTC. Its protein product is CASSPRLAESQETQYF.

The rearrangement uses TRBV11-2 and TRBJ2-3, with 7 bases identical to TRBD2. The CDR3 contains 15 residues. Trimming removed 5 bases from V and 3 bases from J; junction bases left unmatched: 8. Germline CDR1 and CDR2: SGHAT and FQNNGV. The CDR3 is CASSPSRGVTDTQYF. The CDR3 bases are TGTGCCAGCAGCCCAAGCCGGGGGGTGACAGATACGCAGTATTTT.

This clone has only one observation. The CDR3 here is CASSYTAGGYSTDTQYF. The CDR3 nucleotides are TGTGCCAGCAGTTACACTGCAGGGGGCTATAGCACAGATACGCAGTATTTT. The chain joins TRBV7-9 to TRBJ2-3; the match to TRBD1 covers 8 bases. In germline, CDR1 is SEHNR, CDR2 FQNEAQ (reference sequence). This CDR3 region has 17 residues. Unmatched junction bases numbered 11, after V lost 6 bases and J lost 0 bases.

CDR3 protein: CASSSRQETQYF. CDR3 DNA: TGCGCCAGCAGCTCTCGTCAAGAGACCCAGTACTTC. The V and J genes are TRBV5-1 and TRBJ2-5; D remains unclear. This CDR3 contains 12 residues. The ends were cut back, 3 bases at V and 2 bases at J, with 5 bases in the middle. Germline values: CDR1 SGHRS, CDR2 YFSETQ.

V usage is TRBV4-2 and J usage is TRBJ2-1; 7 bases are shared with TRBD2. Trimming at V came to 4 bases and at J to 4 bases, leaving 10 bases not matched to a gene. From germline, CDR1 is LGHNA and CDR2 YNFKEQ. The CDR3 runs to 16 residues. Here the CDR3 reads CASSPERGSYYNEQFF. In DNA, the CDR3 is TGTGCCAGCAGCCCGGAGCGGGGATCTTATTACAATGAGCAGTTCTTC.

This chain uses TRBV2 with TRBJ1-1; a possible D gene is TRBD1 (5 bases). V was cut by 7 bases and J by 0 bases, with 18 bases left in between. This CDR3 has 16 residues. CDR1 and CDR2 from the germline V gene are SNHLY and FYNNEI. The chain's CDR3 is CASKSQEIRVNTEAFF. In DNA, the CDR3 is TGTGCCAGCAAGTCACAGGAGATCAGGGTGAACACTGAAGCTTTCTTT. The entire variable domain, with the rest obtained from reference TRBV2 and TRBJ1-1, is as follows: EPEVTQTPSHQVTQMGQEVILRCVPISNHLYFYWYRQILGQKVEFLVSFYNNEISEKSEIFDDQFSVERPDGSNFTLKIRSTKLEDSAMYFCASKSQEIRVNTEAFFGQGTRLTVV.

The genes are TRBV5-1 and TRBJ1-6; possible D gene TRBD1, 6 bases. The ends were cut back, 4 bases at V and 7 bases at J, with 9 bases in the middle. Germline CDR1 is SGHRS and CDR2 is YFSETQ. The CDR3 is 13 amino acids. The CDR3 is CASSAGQNSPLHF. CDR3 in DNA: TGCGCCAGCAGCGCCGGACAGAATTCACCCCTCCACTTT.

The gene calls are TRBV6-6 and TRBJ2-1; D may be TRBD1 (5 bases). Germline lookup yields CDR1 MNHNY and CDR2 SVGAGI (reference sequence). CDR3 length: 13 amino acids. Trimming took off 6 bases at V and 6 bases at J, with 12 bases between the two ends. CDR3 protein: CASRAGIGNEQFF. The CDR3 bases are TGTGCCAGCAGGGCAGGGATTGGCAATGAGCAGTTCTTC.

The J gene is TRBJ2-3, the V gene TRBV5-4; tentative D call: TRBD2 (5 bases). Trimming took off 4 bases at V and 4 bases at J, with 10 bases between the two ends. The CDR3 runs 13 residues. Germline loops: CDR1 SGHNT, CDR2 YYREEE (reference sequence). This chain's CDR3 is CASSPEGPDTQYF. CDR3 DNA: TGTGCCAGCAGCCCCGAGGGCCCAGATACGCAGTATTTT.

This clone was counted only a few times. V is TRBV7-2 and J is TRBJ1-2; a weak D match, TRBD1 (5 bases). This CDR3 contains 15 residues. Germline V gene data show CDR1 as SGHTA and CDR2 as FQGNSA. Trimming cost V 3 bases and J 8 bases, with 19 bases left between them. The CDR3 protein is CASSLDARQGSGYTF. DNA of the CDR3: TGTGCCAGCAGCTTGGACGCGCGTCAGGGAAGCGGCTACACCTTC.

This clone was seen only a few times. This chain connects TRBV7-2 to TRBJ2-7, with 9 bases that match TRBD2. V trimming: 1 base; J trimming: 5 bases; junction bases outside the gene matches: 9. Looked up from germline, CDR1 is SGHTA and CDR2 is FQGNSA. This CDR3 is 16 amino acids long. The CDR3 is CASSLVGGGVINEQYF. The CDR3 DNA reads as TGTGCCAGCAGCTTAGTTGGCGGGGGGGTAATCAACGAGCAGTACTTC.

The rearrangement links TRBV4-1 to TRBJ1-1, with 8 positions matching TRBD1. The CDR3 loop spans 15 amino acids. Germline V lookup: CDR1 MGHRA, CDR2 YSYEKL. V lost 4 bases and J lost 4; bases outside the gene matches: 8. The CDR3 DNA follows: TGCGCCAGCAGCCCAGGACAGGGAGCGTCCACTGAAGCTTTCTTT. Translated, it gives CASSPGQGASTEAFF.

J is TRBJ2-5 and V is TRBV5-4; TRBD2 agrees at 11 bases. Germline CDR1 SGHNT, CDR2 YYREEE (reference sequence). The CDR3 spans 15 residues. V shed 0 bases and J 5 bases; nucleotides not matched to a gene: 3. This CDR3 is CASSLGLAGQETQYF. The CDR3 region has the DNA TGTGCCAGCAGCTTGGGACTAGCGGGGCAGGAGACCCAGTACTTC. Full variable domain (missing parts from reference TRBV5-4 and TRBJ2-5): ETGVTQSPTHLIKTRGQQVTLRCSSQSGHNTVSWYQQALGQGPQFIFQYYREEENGRGNFPPRFSGLQFPNYSSELNVNALELDDSALYLCASSLGLAGQETQYFGPGTRLLVL.

This clone showed up just a few times. This chain uses TRBV7-8 with TRBJ1-5; tentatively, D is TRBD1 (6 bases). The germline gives CDR1 SGHVS, CDR2 FQNEAQ. The V and J ends lost 4 bases and 3 bases respectively, with 10 bases between them. The CDR3 is 14 amino acids. In nucleotides, the CDR3 is TGTGCCAGCAGCTGGACAGATTCCAATCAGCCCCAGCATTTT. Protein: CASSWTDSNQPQHF.

The chain employs TRBV5-4 and TRBJ2-3; TRBD2 matches at 12 bases. CDR1 SGHNT and CDR2 YYREEE come from the germline V gene (reference sequence). The CDR3 is made up of 14 amino acids. The junction had 5 bases not matched to a gene; V was cut back by 8 bases and J by 4 bases. The CDR3 bases are TGTGCCAGTCAGACTAGCGGGGGTCCAGATACGCAGTATTTT. It codes for CASQTSGGPDTQYF.

This clone appeared a few times. The V gene is TRBV14, the J gene TRBJ1-1; 8 bases align to TRBD1. The CDR3 covers 17 residues. Germline V lookup: CDR1 SGHDN, CDR2 FVKESK. V shed 0 bases and J 1 base; nucleotides not matched to a gene: 7. The CDR3 bases are TGTGCCAGCAGCCAAGAGGAACAGGGGGTAACGAACACTGAAGCTTTCTTT. Encoded protein: CASSQEEQGVTNTEAFF.